This is a list of T cell receptor beta chains from one sample in a study of cytomegalovirus exposure and HLA in healthy donors. Here immunoSEQ multiplex PCR was the method, and the copy in TCRdb shows in-frame clones only, minus some. The table lists 140,000 or so clones, roughly 65% of them singletons. The sample consisted of PBMCs. The source of these receptors is a man in his sixties in good health and CMV-seronegative. CDR3s include the opening cysteine and the closing phenylalanine or tryptophan. The order of the fields is D gene, J gene, V gene, clone size, CDR3 protein, CDR3 DNA. The D gene is left open where the match is weak. Clone size, where shown, is once, few, many, or a class for clones that have expanded.

>TRBD2|TRBJ2-7|TRBV5-6|.
CASSSRLAGSYEQYF
TGTGCCAGCAGCTCCAGACTAGCGGGGTCCTACGAGCAGTACTTC
>TRBD1|TRBJ1-2|TRBV5-8|few
CASSLEDREDGYTF
TGTGCCAGCAGCTTGGAGGACAGGGAGGATGGCTACACCTTC
>.|TRBJ1-3|TRBV6-5|.
CASSRGFSGNTIYF
TGTGCCAGCAGCCGGGGTTTCTCTGGAAACACCATATATTTT
>.|TRBJ1-2|TRBV6-5|once
CATHGEAGSVGYTF
TGTGCCACTCACGGCGAGGCAGGGTCGGTGGGCTACACCTTC
>.|TRBJ1-2|TRBV25-1|.
CASSEYKLGWGSNYGYTF
TGTGCCAGCAGTGAATATAAGTTGGGGTGGGGCAGCAACTATGGCTACACCTTC
>.|TRBJ1-1|TRBV2|.
CASTKPGVLNTEAFF
TGTGCCAGCACTAAGCCCGGGGTCTTGAACACTGAAGCTTTCTTT
>.|TRBJ2-5|TRBV6-5|.
CASSVGQGRWETQYF
TGTGCCAGCAGCGTGGGGCAGGGAAGGTGGGAGACCCAGTACTTC
>.|TRBJ1-1|TRBV4-2|few
CASSQDGGQENTEAFF
TGTGCCAGCAGCCAAGATGGGGGCCAGGAAAACACTGAAGCTTTCTTT
>TRBD1|TRBJ1-6|TRBV6-1|.
CASGGQGAHSPLHF
TGTGCCAGCGGAGGACAGGGGGCGCATTCACCCCTCCACTTT
>.|TRBJ1-4|TRBV4-3|.
CASSQDSGVRTGKLFF
TGCGCCAGCAGCCAAGATTCGGGGGTGAGGACGGGAAAACTGTTTTTT
>.|TRBJ1-4|TRBV7-2|.
CASSLGGRGRGEKLFF
TGTGCCAGCAGCTTGGGGGGGAGGGGCCGAGGGGAAAAACTGTTTTTT
>TRBD1|TRBJ1-1|TRBV6-5|.
CASSLGQRTEAFF
TGTGCCAGCAGCCTGGGACAGCGGACTGAAGCTTTCTTT
>.|TRBJ1-5|TRBV28|few
CASKRSNQPQHF
TGTGCCAGCAAGAGAAGCAATCAGCCCCAGCATTTT
>TRBD1|TRBJ1-1|TRBV6-5|.
CASTMTGSNTEAFF
TGTGCCAGCACTATGACAGGGTCCAACACTGAAGCTTTCTTT
>.|TRBJ2-1|TRBV7-7|.
CASSLGRDSNEQFF
TGTGCCAGCAGCCTGGGCCGGGACTCTAATGAGCAGTTCTTC
>TRBD1|TRBJ1-4|TRBV5-1|.
CASSLATGGANEKLFF
TGCGCCAGCAGCTTGGCAACAGGGGGCGCCAATGAAAAACTGTTTTTT
>TRBD2|TRBJ2-1|TRBV19|.
CASSILAGDNEQFF
TGTGCCAGTAGTATCCTAGCGGGAGACAATGAGCAGTTCTTC
>.|TRBJ1-5|TRBV2|.
CASLTDLNQPQHF
TGTGCCAGCTTAACAGACCTCAATCAGCCCCAGCATTTT
>.|TRBJ2-7|TRBV2|.
CASSETRNPNEQYF
TGTGCCAGCAGTGAAACGCGGAACCCCAACGAGCAGTACTTC
>TRBD1|TRBJ1-1|TRBV10-3|few
CAISEDRGTTEAFF
TGTGCCATCAGTGAGGACAGGGGGACGACTGAAGCTTTCTTT
>.|TRBJ1-1|TRBV28|once
CASSDPRGARNTEAFF
TGTGCCAGCAGTGACCCCCGGGGGGCGAGGAACACTGAAGCTTTCTTT
>.|TRBJ2-2|TRBV4-2|.
CASSLEGRTGELFF
TGTGCCAGCAGCCTCGAGGGTCGGACCGGGGAGCTGTTTTTT
>.|TRBJ1-1|TRBV7-2|.
CASSLMGQNTEAFF
TGTGCCAGCAGCCTAATGGGACAGAACACTGAAGCTTTCTTT
>.|TRBJ2-3|TRBV7-6|once
CASSSRLTSTDTQYF
TGTGCCAGCAGCTCCAGACTCACTAGCACAGATACGCAGTATTTT